These 27 T cell receptor beta chains were all obtained from the same sample, sequenced in a study of T cells after yellow fever vaccination. TCRdb re-derived calls from the 5' RACE reads in MiXCR, one entry per CDR3 protein. Of under 550,000 distinct CDR3 sequences detected, less than 25% appear once; the ten largest clones hold approximately 15%. The source was PBMCs, collected approximately 22 days after the first yellow fever vaccination. The source is a man between 18 and 35 years old who received the YFV17D yellow fever vaccine.

V is TRBV7-9 and J is TRBJ1-2; 9 positions agree with TRBD1. The ends lost 4 bases at V and 2 bases at J; junction bases unmatched: 2. Germline V lookup: CDR1 SEHNR, CDR2 FQNEAQ (reference sequence). There are 14 residues in the CDR3. The CDR3 DNA sequence: TGTGCCAGCAGCTACGGGACAGGGAACTATGGCTACACCTTC. It translates to CASSYGTGNYGYTF.

The rearrangement links TRBV4-1 to TRBJ2-7; a weak D match, TRBD1 (6 bases). The CDR3 contains 15 residues. Trimming left V 0 bases short and J 4 bases short, with 13 bases between. From germline, CDR1 is MGHRA and CDR2 YSYEKL. CDR3 DNA: TGCGCCAGCAGCCAAGAGCCCAGGGACACTTACGAGCAGTACTTC. It is translated as CASSQEPRDTYEQYF.

This chain uses TRBV18 with TRBJ2-1; D not certain. The CDR3 has 17 residues. Germline V gene data show CDR1 as KGHSH and CDR2 as LQKENI. Trimming left V 2 bases short and J 3 bases short, with 17 bases between. CDR3 sequence: CASSPIHITTDYNEQFF. CDR3 coding DNA: TGTGCCAGCTCACCAATCCACATTACAACAGACTACAATGAGCAGTTCTTC.

The CDR3 sequence is CASSPVGQGDTEAFF. The CDR3 nucleotides are TGTGCCAGCAGCCCCGTCGGGCAGGGGGACACTGAAGCTTTCTTT. The genes are TRBV4-2 and TRBJ1-1; 7 bases map to TRBD1. The CDR3 contains 15 residues. With V trimmed by 4 bases and J by 3 bases, 8 bases remained unmatched. Germline V CDR1 and CDR2: LGHNA, YNFKEQ.

This clonotype was found a few times. The V and J genes are TRBV12-3 or TRBV12-4 and TRBJ1-6; TRBD1 matches at 7 bases. V lost 4 bases to trimming and J lost 7 bases; unmatched junction nucleotides: 7. This CDR3 comprises 15 residues. CDR3 in DNA: TGTGCCAGCAGTTCACGACAGGGACGGAATTCACCCCTCCACTTT. It codes for CASSSRQGRNSPLHF.

This chain connects TRBV6-5 to TRBJ2-7; D is ambiguous. The CDR3 loop spans 15 amino acids. The V gene lost 4 bases and the J gene lost 6 bases, with 19 bases spanning the gap. Germline loops: CDR1 MNHEY, CDR2 SVGAGI. CDR3 sequence reads: CASSFRAPKSGEQYV. The DNA of the CDR3 is TGTGCCAGCAGTTTCCGGGCCCCCAAATCAGGCGAGCAGTACGTC.

A few counts support this clonotype. The V call is TRBV4-3, the J call TRBJ2-3, with D possibly matching TRBD2 (5 bases). The CDR3 has 19 amino acids. The ends were cut back, 0 bases at V and 0 bases at J, with 19 bases in the middle. Germline CDR1 is LGHNA and CDR2 is YSLEER. CDR3 in amino acids: CASSQDSVRLRGSTDTQYF. The CDR3 coding sequence is TGCGCCAGCAGCCAAGATTCCGTGAGGCTCCGGGGTAGCACAGATACGCAGTATTTT.

The CDR3 loop reads CASSVLAPNNSPLHF. The DNA for the CDR3 is TGCGCCAGCAGTGTTCTTGCACCCAATAATTCACCCCTCCACTTT. This sequence joins TRBV10-2 and TRBJ1-6; no definite D call. There are 15 residues in the CDR3. CDR1 and CDR2 (germline): WSHSY, SAAADI. V lost 4 bases, J lost 5 bases, and 12 bases lay in between.

The chain couples TRBV3-1 to TRBJ2-3, with D unclear. This CDR3 is 14 amino acids long. V lost 2 bases, J lost 4 bases, and 10 bases lay in between. Per the germline V gene, CDR1 is LGHDT and CDR2 is YNNKEL (reference sequence). The CDR3 DNA reads as TGTGCCAGCAGCCAATTGAGAGCGTCAGATACGCAGTATTTT. Its translation: CASSQLRASDTQYF.

The genes are TRBV4-2 and TRBJ1-6; 7 positions match TRBD1. Losses at the gene ends were 11 bases for V and 7 bases for J; bases not matched to a gene: 8. Germline V gives CDR1 LGHNA, CDR2 YNFKEQ. This CDR3 has 13 amino acids. The chain's CDR3 is CAGRDSLNSPLHF. For the CDR3, the DNA is TGTGCCGGGCGGGACAGTCTGAATTCACCCCTCCACTTT.

This clonotype has a handful of counts. The V gene is TRBV7-3, the J gene TRBJ2-1; TRBD2 matches 10 bases. V lost 1 base, J lost 5 bases, and 2 bases stayed unmatched. The CDR3 contains 15 residues. The V gene's germline CDR1 is SGHTA and CDR2 FQGTGA. The CDR3 sequence is CASSLIAGGNNEQFF. The CDR3 DNA reads as TGTGCCAGCAGCTTAATAGCGGGGGGCAACAATGAGCAGTTCTTC.

The chain uses TRBV19 and TRBJ2-2; maybe TRBD1 (5 bases). The ends were cut back, 1 base at V and 4 bases at J, with 7 bases in the middle. This CDR3 contains 14 residues. Germline V gene sequence: CDR1 LNHDA, CDR2 SQIVND (reference sequence). CDR3 residues: CASSIVQGTGELFF. CDR3 nucleotides: TGTGCCAGTAGTATAGTCCAGGGCACCGGGGAGCTGTTTTTT.

V is TRBV12-3 or TRBV12-4 and J is TRBJ2-2; D uncertain. CDR3 size: 11 residues. Trimming shortened V by 7 bases and J by 6 bases, and 6 bases separated the two germline ends. The CDR3 coding sequence is TGTGCCAGCACCACGGCCGGGGAGCTGTTTTTT. Its translation: CASTTAGELFF.

The chain joins TRBV5-5 to TRBJ2-3, with 8 bases identical to TRBD2. CDR3 length: 14 amino acids. CDR1 is SGHKS, CDR2 YYEKEE, per germline (reference sequence). V lost 6 bases and J lost 5; bases outside the gene matches: 8. In DNA, the CDR3 is TGTGCCAGCACGTACGGGGGGGCTAAAGATACGCAGTATTTT. It yields the protein CASTYGGAKDTQYF.

The chain links TRBV20-1 to TRBJ1-6, with D possibly being TRBD1 (5 bases). Trimming cost V 2 bases and J 7 bases, with 15 bases left between them. Germline CDR1 is DFQATT and CDR2 is SNEGSKA (reference sequence). The CDR3 is 15 residues long. The chain's CDR3 is CSARLTGRGNSPLHF. In DNA form, the CDR3 reads TGCAGTGCTAGACTCACAGGCAGAGGGAATTCACCCCTCCACTTT.

This clonotype was observed a handful of times. V gene TRBV6-5 combines with J gene TRBJ2-2; D uncertain. CDR3 length equals 17 residues. The V end lost 0 bases, the J end lost 2 bases, and 13 bases lay between the germline ends. Germline lookup yields CDR1 MNHEY and CDR2 SVGAGI. This CDR3 reads CASSYSGGTVNTGELFF. The CDR3 DNA follows: TGTGCCAGCAGTTACTCGGGTGGTACGGTAAACACCGGGGAGCTGTTTTTT.

The CDR3 protein is CAISERGQGPSYGYTF. The CDR3 nucleotides are TGTGCCATCAGTGAGCGCGGACAGGGGCCCTCCTATGGCTACACCTTC. The rearrangement uses TRBV10-3 and TRBJ1-2; 9 bases are a match to TRBD1. The V gene's germline CDR1 is ENHRY and CDR2 SYGVKD. Trimming cost V 2 bases and J 4 bases; bases outside gene matches: 8. The CDR3 contains 16 residues.

This clonotype appeared a few times. The chain has TRBV2 and TRBJ2-2; the match to TRBD1 covers 7 bases. The germline CDR1 and CDR2 sequences are SNHLY and FYNNEI. V was clipped by 6 bases and J by 5 bases; unmatched bases: 3. The CDR3 has 13 residues. Written as DNA, the CDR3 is TGTGCCAGCAGGGAACAGGGGACCGGGGAGCTGTTTTTT. Translating gives CASREQGTGELFF.

The J gene is TRBJ2-7, the V gene TRBV6-2 or TRBV6-3; D possibly corresponds to TRBD2 (5 bases). This CDR3 comprises 14 residues. In germline, CDR1 is MNHEY, CDR2 SVGEGT. Trimming stripped 8 bases from V and 1 base from J, with 15 bases between. The CDR3 nucleotides read TGTGCCAGCCGATCGGGGAGCGATTCCTACGAGCAGTACTTC. As protein: CASRSGSDSYEQYF.

This clonotype has more than one count but fewer than ten. The V call is TRBV7-9, the J call TRBJ2-3; TRBD2 is a possible D gene (5 bases). Germline lookup yields CDR1 SEHNR and CDR2 FQNEAQ (reference sequence). Trimming removed 7 bases at V and 5 bases at J, with 13 bases between. This CDR3 has 13 residues. The CDR3 region has the DNA TGTGCCAGCACCCCCGGCGCGGGAGATACGCAGTATTTT. Encoded protein: CASTPGAGDTQYF.

This clonotype was found many times. V gene TRBV19 combines with J gene TRBJ1-5; TRBD1 is a possible D gene (6 bases). V was pared by 5 bases and J by 3 bases, with 14 bases between. CDR1 and CDR2 from the germline V gene are LNHDA and SQIVND (reference sequence). CDR3 length: 15 residues. DNA for the CDR3: TGTGCCAGTAGTCCTAGACAGGCCTACAATCAGCCCCAGCATTTT. It encodes CASSPRQAYNQPQHF.

This clonotype was observed a handful of times. The chain has TRBV18 and TRBJ2-5; 9 bases line up with TRBD2. Germline-derived CDR1 and CDR2 are KGHSH and LQKENI. V gave up 3 bases and J gave up 5 bases; unmatched junction bases: 7. The CDR3 has 15 residues. The CDR3 coding sequence is TGTGCCAGCTCACCTGGGACTAGCATAGGGGAGACCCAGTACTTC. This gives the protein CASSPGTSIGETQYF.

This clonotype was observed a handful of times. The chain carries TRBV7-2 and TRBJ1-4; D call uncertain. V lost 1 base and J 4 bases, leaving 10 bases between the germline ends. From germline, CDR1 is SGHTA and CDR2 FQGNSA. The CDR3 contains 15 residues. CDR3: CASSLVLGFNEKLFF. CDR3 bases: TGTGCCAGCAGCTTAGTCCTCGGATTTAATGAAAAACTGTTTTTT.

This clonotype was observed a few times. The chain combines TRBV9 with TRBJ2-2; the match to TRBD1 covers 8 bases. After removal of 4 bases from V and 8 bases from J, the junction contained 10 bases not matched to a gene. Germline V lookup: CDR1 SGDLS, CDR2 YYNGEE. The CDR3 sequence is 15 residues long. In nucleotides, the CDR3 is TGTGCCAGCAGCCCCAGCCAGGGGGCGGGGGGGGAGCTGTTTTTT. It translates to CASSPSQGAGGELFF.

This clonotype has just a few counts. In DNA, the CDR3 is TGTGCCAGCAGTTTACGGGTTTTAGATACGCAGTATTTT. Translation gives CASSLRVLDTQYF. The genes are TRBV12-3 or TRBV12-4 and TRBJ2-3; D not resolved. With 2 bases removed from V and 5 bases from J, the gap between germline ends came to 8 bases. CDR3 size: 13 residues.

This clonotype was observed a few times. The gene calls are TRBV6-2 or TRBV6-3 and TRBJ2-1, with 11 positions matching TRBD1. The J segment lost 4 bases and the V segment lost 3 bases, leaving 2 bases of the junction unmatched. The CDR3 spans 15 residues. The germline V gene encodes CDR1 MNHEY and CDR2 SVGEGT. The chain's CDR3 is CASSYGTGGYNEQFF. CDR3 nucleotide sequence: TGTGCCAGCAGTTATGGGACAGGGGGGTACAATGAGCAGTTCTTC.

The chain links TRBV12-3 or TRBV12-4 to TRBJ1-3; 9 bases are a match to TRBD1. CDR3 length: 14 residues. With V trimmed by 6 bases and J by 6 bases, 6 bases remained unmatched. CDR3 residues: CASRTTGGLNTIYF. The CDR3 bases are TGTGCCAGCAGGACGACAGGGGGTTTAAACACCATATATTTT.